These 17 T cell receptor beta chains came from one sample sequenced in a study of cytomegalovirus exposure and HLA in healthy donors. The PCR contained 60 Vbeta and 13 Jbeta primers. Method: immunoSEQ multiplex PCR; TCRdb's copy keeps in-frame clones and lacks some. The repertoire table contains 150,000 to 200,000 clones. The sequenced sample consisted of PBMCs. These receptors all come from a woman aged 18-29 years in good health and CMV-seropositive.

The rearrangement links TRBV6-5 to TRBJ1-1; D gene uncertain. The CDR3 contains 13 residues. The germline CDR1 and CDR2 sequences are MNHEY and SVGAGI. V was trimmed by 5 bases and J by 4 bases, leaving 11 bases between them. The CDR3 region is CASSPRLGTEAFF. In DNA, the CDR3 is TGTGCCAGCAGTCCCCGACTCGGCACTGAAGCTTTCTTT.

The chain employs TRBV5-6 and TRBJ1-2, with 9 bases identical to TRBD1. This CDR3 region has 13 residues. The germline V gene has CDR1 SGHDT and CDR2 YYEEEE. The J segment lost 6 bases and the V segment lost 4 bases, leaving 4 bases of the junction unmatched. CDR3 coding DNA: TGTGCCAGCAGCCGAGACAGGGGGGATGGCTACACCTTC. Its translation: CASSRDRGDGYTF.

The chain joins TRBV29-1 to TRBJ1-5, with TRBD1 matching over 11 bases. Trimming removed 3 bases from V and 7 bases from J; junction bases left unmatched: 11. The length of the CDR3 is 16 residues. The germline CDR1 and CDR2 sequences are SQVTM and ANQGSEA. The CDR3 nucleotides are TGCAGCGTTGATGGACAGGGGGCGGTCGTGAGGCAGCCCCAGCATTTT. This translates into CSVDGQGAVVRQPQHF.

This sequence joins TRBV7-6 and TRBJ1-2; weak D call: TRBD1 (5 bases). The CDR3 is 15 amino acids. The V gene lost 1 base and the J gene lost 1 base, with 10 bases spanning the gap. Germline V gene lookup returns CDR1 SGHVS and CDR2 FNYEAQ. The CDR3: CASSLGGRSNYGYTF. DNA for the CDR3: TGTGCCAGCAGCTTAGGGGGGAGGAGTAACTATGGCTACACCTTC.

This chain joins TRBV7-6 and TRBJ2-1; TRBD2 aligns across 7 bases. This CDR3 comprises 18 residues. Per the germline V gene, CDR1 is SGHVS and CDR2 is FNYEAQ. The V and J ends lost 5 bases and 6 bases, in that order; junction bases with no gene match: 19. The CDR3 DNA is TGTGCCAGCAGCCCGATTTTACGCGGGAGACAATTCCGCAATGAGCAGTTCTTC. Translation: CASSPILRGRQFRNEQFF. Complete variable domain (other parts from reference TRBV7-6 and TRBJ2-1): GAGVSQSPRYKVTKRGQDVALRCDPISGHVSLYWYRQALGQGPEFLTYFNYEAQQDKSGLPNDRFSAERPEGSISTLTIQRTEQRDSAMYRCASSPILRGRQFRNEQFFGPGTRLTVL.

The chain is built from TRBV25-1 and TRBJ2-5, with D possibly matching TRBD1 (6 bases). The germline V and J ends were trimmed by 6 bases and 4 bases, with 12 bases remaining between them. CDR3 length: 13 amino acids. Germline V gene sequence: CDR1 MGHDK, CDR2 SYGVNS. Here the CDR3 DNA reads TGTGCCAGCAGGGCCACAGGGATAGAGACCCAGTACTTC. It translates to CASRATGIETQYF.

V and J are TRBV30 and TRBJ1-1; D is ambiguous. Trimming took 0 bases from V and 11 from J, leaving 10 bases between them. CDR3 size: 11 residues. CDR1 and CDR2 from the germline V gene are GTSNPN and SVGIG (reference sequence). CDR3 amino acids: CAWSVKEDAFF. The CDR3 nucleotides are TGTGCCTGGAGTGTCAAGGAGGACGCTTTCTTT.

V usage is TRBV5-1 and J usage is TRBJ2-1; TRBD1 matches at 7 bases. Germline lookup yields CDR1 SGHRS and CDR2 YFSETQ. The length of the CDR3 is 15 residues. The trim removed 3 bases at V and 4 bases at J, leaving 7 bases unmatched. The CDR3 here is CASSSPGQTYNEQFF. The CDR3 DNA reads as TGCGCCAGCAGCTCTCCGGGACAGACTTACAATGAGCAGTTCTTC. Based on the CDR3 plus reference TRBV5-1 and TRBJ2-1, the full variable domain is KAGVTQTPRYLIKTRGQQVTLSCSPISGHRSVSWYQQTPGQGLQFLFEYFSETQRNKGNFPGRFSGRQFSNSRSEMNVSTLELGDSALYLCASSSPGQTYNEQFFGPGTRLTVL.

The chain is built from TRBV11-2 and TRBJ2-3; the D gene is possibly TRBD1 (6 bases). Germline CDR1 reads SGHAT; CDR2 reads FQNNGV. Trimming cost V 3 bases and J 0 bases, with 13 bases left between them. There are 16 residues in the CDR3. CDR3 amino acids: CASSLSGRGSTDTQYF. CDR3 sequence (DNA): TGTGCCAGCAGCTTGAGCGGCAGGGGAAGCACAGATACGCAGTATTTT.

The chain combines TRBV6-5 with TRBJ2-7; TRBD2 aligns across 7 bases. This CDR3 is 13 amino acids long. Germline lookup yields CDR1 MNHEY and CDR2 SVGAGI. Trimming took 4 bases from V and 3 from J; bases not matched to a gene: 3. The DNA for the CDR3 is TGTGCCAGCAGTTGGGGGGGTGACTACGAGCAGTACTTC. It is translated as CASSWGGDYEQYF.

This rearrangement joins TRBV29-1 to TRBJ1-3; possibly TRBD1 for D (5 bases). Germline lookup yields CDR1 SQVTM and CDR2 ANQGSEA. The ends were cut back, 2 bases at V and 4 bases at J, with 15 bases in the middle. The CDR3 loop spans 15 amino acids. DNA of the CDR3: TGCAGCGTTGAACGGGAGGGGTCAGACGGAAACACCATATATTTT. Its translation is CSVEREGSDGNTIYF.

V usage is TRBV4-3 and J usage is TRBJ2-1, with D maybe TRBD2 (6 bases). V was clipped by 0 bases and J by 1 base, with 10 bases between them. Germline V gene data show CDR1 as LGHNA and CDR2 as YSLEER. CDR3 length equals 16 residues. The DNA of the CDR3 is TGCGCCAGCAGCCAAGATAGCGGACATTCCTACAATGAGCAGTTCTTC. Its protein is CASSQDSGHSYNEQFF.

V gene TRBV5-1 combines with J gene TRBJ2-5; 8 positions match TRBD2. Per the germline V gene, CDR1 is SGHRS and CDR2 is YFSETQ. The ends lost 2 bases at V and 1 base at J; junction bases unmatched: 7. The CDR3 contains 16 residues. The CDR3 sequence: CASSFGTSLTQETQYF. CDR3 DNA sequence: TGCGCCAGCAGCTTCGGGACTAGTCTCACCCAAGAGACCCAGTACTTC.

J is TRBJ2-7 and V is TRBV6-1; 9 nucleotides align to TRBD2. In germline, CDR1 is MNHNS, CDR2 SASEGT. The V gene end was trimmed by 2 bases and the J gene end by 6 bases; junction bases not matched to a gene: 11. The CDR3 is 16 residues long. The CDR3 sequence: CASSELYRTSGREQYF. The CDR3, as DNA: TGTGCCAGCAGTGAACTTTATAGAACTAGCGGGCGCGAGCAGTACTTC.

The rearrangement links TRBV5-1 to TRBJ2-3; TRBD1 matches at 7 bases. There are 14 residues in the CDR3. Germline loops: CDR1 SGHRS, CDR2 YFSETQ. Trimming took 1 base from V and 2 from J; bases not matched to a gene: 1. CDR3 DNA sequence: TGCGCCAGCAGCTTGACAGGGGCCACAGATACGCAGTATTTT. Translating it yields CASSLTGATDTQYF.

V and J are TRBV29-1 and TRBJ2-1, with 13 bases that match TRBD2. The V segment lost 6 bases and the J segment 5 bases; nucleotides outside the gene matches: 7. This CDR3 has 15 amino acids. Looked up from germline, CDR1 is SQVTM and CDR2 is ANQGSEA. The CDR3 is CSVFSLAGGDNEQFF. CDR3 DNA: TGCAGCGTCTTCTCACTAGCGGGAGGGGACAATGAGCAGTTCTTC.

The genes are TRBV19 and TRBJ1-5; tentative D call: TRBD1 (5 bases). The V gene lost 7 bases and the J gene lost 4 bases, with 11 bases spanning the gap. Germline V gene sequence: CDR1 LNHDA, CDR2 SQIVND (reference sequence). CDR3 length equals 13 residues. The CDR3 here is CASKRRQNQPQHF. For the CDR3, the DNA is TGTGCCAGTAAAAGACGACAGAATCAGCCCCAGCATTTT. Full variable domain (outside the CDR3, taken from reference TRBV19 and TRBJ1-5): DGGITQSPKYLFRKEGQNVTLSCEQNLNHDAMYWYRQDPGQGLRLIYYSQIVNDFQKGDIAEGYSVSREKKESFPLTVTSAQKNPTAFYLCASKRRQNQPQHFGDGTRLSIL.